There are a few counts of the clone carrying this TCR beta chain. V was clipped by 0 bases and J by 2 bases; unmatched bases: 12. CDR1 and CDR2 (germline): GTSNPN, SVGIG (reference sequence). This CDR3 region has 17 residues. This record belongs to a study of T cell changes during pregnancy in multiple sclerosis. Repertoires were generated with immunoSEQ multiplex PCR, while TCRdb's copy carries only in-frame clones and drops some. The data show about 30,000 clones, with 85% to 95% seen just once and around 0.39% held by the top ten. This sample comprised CD4+ T cells from peripheral blood mononuclear cells, obtained after pregnancy. The TCR was taken from a female donor with multiple sclerosis, enrolled in a pregnancy study. The chain couples TRBV30 to TRBJ2-7, with TRBD2 matching over 8 bases. The CDR3 region is CAWSVPPRLARTYEQYF. The CDR3 nucleotides read TGTGCCTGGAGTGTACCCCCCCGACTAGCGCGGACCTACGAGCAGTACTTC.